One and the same sample provided the 29 T cell receptor beta chains below, sequenced in a study of CD8 T cells in ankylosing spondylitis. Study results and caveats: A TCR beta motif made of several highly homologous variants seemed typical of ankylosing spondylitis blood.

Which antigens these TCRs recognize remains unknown. TCRdb fed the 5' RACE reads into MiXCR, producing one record per CDR3 protein. Of around 540,000 distinct CDR3 sequences in the sample, 9.5% to 15% were seen once. Sequenced input: blood, either unsorted or a sorted T cell fraction (not recorded which). These receptors were obtained from a male donor with ankylosing spondylitis.

This rearrangement joins TRBV5-1 to TRBJ1-1, with TRBD1 identical over 7 bases. The CDR3 is made up of 14 amino acids. Trimming at V came to 4 bases and at J to 1 base, leaving 4 bases not matched to a gene. The germline V gene has CDR1 SGHRS and CDR2 YFSETQ. CDR3 loop: CASSLTGRNTEAFF. The CDR3 DNA is TGCGCCAGCAGCCTGACAGGGAGGAACACTGAAGCTTTCTTT.

V gene TRBV4-1 combines with J gene TRBJ1-5, with 8 positions matching TRBD1. V trimming: 6 bases; J trimming: 8 bases; junction bases outside the gene matches: 9. The CDR3 runs 14 residues. Per the germline V gene, CDR1 is MGHRA and CDR2 is YSYEKL. The DNA for the CDR3 is TGCGCCAGCAGACTGACAGGGGCTGGGGAGCCCCAGCATTTT. Its protein is CASRLTGAGEPQHF.

In this sample, this clonotype turned up a few times. In DNA form, the CDR3 reads TGCGCCAGCAGCCAAGGACTAGCGGGAGGGGGAGAGACCCAGTACTTC. Protein: CASSQGLAGGGETQYF. The chain uses TRBV4-1 and TRBJ2-5; the match to TRBD2 covers 14 bases. This CDR3 is built from 16 residues. V lost 1 base and J lost 4; bases outside the gene matches: 2. From germline, CDR1 is MGHRA and CDR2 YSYEKL.

This clonotype has only a few counts. The chain joins TRBV6-2 or TRBV6-3 to TRBJ2-2; 11 bases fit TRBD2. Germline assignment: CDR1 MNHEY and CDR2 SVGEGT. The V and J ends lost 6 bases and 0 bases, in that order; junction bases with no gene match: 9. This CDR3 region has 18 residues. The CDR3 loop reads CASSPGTSGNANTGELFF. CDR3 DNA sequence: TGTGCCAGCAGCCCCGGGACTAGCGGCAACGCGAACACCGGGGAGCTGTTTTTT.

The rearrangement joins TRBV7-2 to TRBJ1-2; weak D call: TRBD1 (5 bases). The V end was cut by 5 bases, the J end by 2 bases, with 9 bases between. CDR3 length: 13 residues. Germline V lookup: CDR1 SGHTA, CDR2 FQGNSA. CDR3: CASSPEGNYGYTF. DNA of the CDR3: TGTGCCAGCAGCCCTGAGGGGAACTATGGCTACACCTTC.

A few counts support this clonotype. The chain carries TRBV27 and TRBJ1-6; D is perhaps TRBD1 (6 bases). Trimming shortened V by 0 bases and J by 7 bases, and 13 bases separated the two germline ends. The CDR3 runs 16 residues. CDR1 and CDR2 from the germline V gene are MNHEY and SMNVEV (reference sequence). The CDR3: CASSLSSQGLNSPLHF. The CDR3 DNA follows: TGTGCCAGCAGTTTATCATCCCAGGGGCTGAATTCACCCCTCCACTTT.

The sample holds a few counts of this clonotype. This rearrangement joins TRBV21-1 to TRBJ1-1. TRBV21-1 is flagged as a pseudogene. The CDR3 runs to 12 residues. In DNA, the CDR3 is TGTGCCAGCAGCCACGAGGAGACTGAAGCTTTCTTT. Translating it yields CASSHEETEAFF.

This clonotype was recorded a few times. The chain has TRBV6-1 and TRBJ1-2; possible D gene TRBD1, 6 bases. The CDR3 consists of 15 residues. V gave up 3 bases and J gave up 3 bases, with 14 bases separating them. CDR1 MNHNS and CDR2 SASEGT come from the germline V gene. In DNA form, the CDR3 reads TGTGCCAGCAGTGACCCCAGGGGAGGTGACTATGGCTACACCTTC. Its translation is CASSDPRGGDYGYTF.

This clonotype was detected only a few times. The V call is TRBV5-1, the J call TRBJ2-4; D remains unclear. Germline V CDR1 and CDR2: SGHRS, YFSETQ. The CDR3 is 14 residues long. V lost 3 bases, J lost 2 bases, and 9 bases lay in between. The CDR3 region is CASSSVGTKNIQYF. CDR3 nucleotide sequence: TGCGCCAGCAGCTCGGTAGGGACCAAAAACATTCAGTACTTC.

This clonotype was seen at least ten times. Written as DNA, the CDR3 is TGTGCCAGCAGTGACCCCCCGATCGGTACGCAGTATTTT. Translating it yields CASSDPPIGTQYF. This chain joins TRBV25-1 and TRBJ2-3; D unclear. The germline CDR1 and CDR2 sequences are MGHDK and SYGVNS. The CDR3 runs 13 residues. V was pared by 3 bases and J by 8 bases, with 12 bases between.

The chain uses TRBV7-2 and TRBJ2-4, with D uncertain. CDR1 is SGHTA and CDR2 is FQGNSA in the germline V gene. Trimming left V 5 bases short and J 6 bases short, with 17 bases between. The CDR3 has 15 amino acids. The CDR3 region has the DNA TGTGCCAGCAGCCCGTTAGACACAACTTCAAACATTCAGTACTTC. Protein product: CASSPLDTTSNIQYF.

This clonotype was found many times. The V call is TRBV7-9, the J call TRBJ1-2; weak D call: TRBD1 (5 bases). Germline loops: CDR1 SEHNR, CDR2 FQNEAQ (reference sequence). The CDR3 extends over 13 amino acids. Trimming cost V 5 bases and J 3 bases, with 10 bases left between them. CDR3 in amino acids: CASSPGAYYGYTF. CDR3 DNA sequence: TGTGCCAGCAGCCCCGGGGCCTACTATGGCTACACCTTC.

The chain joins TRBV29-1 to TRBJ2-5; no definite D call. The CDR3 covers 14 residues. The V and J ends lost 1 base and 4 bases respectively, with 13 bases between them. Germline V lookup: CDR1 SQVTM, CDR2 ANQGSEA. CDR3 amino acids: CSVEGPGLIETQYF. In nucleotides, the CDR3 is TGCAGCGTTGAAGGTCCTGGATTGATAGAGACCCAGTACTTC. The full variable domain, its missing parts supplied by reference TRBV29-1 and TRBJ2-5, is SAVISQKPSRDICQRGTSLTIQCQVDSQVTMMFWYRQQPGQSLTLIATANQGSEATYESGFVIDKFPISRPNLTFSTLTVSNMSPEDSSIYLCSVEGPGLIETQYFGPGTRLLVL.

This clonotype was found many times. The CDR3, as DNA: TGTGCCATCAGTGGAAGGGGACAGGGGGGCCACAATGAGCAGTTCTTC. Translation gives CAISGRGQGGHNEQFF. The chain recombines TRBV10-3 with TRBJ2-1; TRBD1 aligns across 11 bases. This CDR3 region has 16 residues. The germline V gene has CDR1 ENHRY and CDR2 SYGVKD. After removal of 4 bases from V and 5 bases from J, the junction contained 7 bases not matched to a gene.

There are many counts of this clonotype. V is TRBV7-8 and J is TRBJ1-6; weak D call: TRBD1 (5 bases). V was pared by 5 bases and J by 5 bases, with 7 bases between. The CDR3 is 13 residues long. CDR1 SGHVS and CDR2 FQNEAQ come from the germline V gene. Here the CDR3 reads CASSLRDNSPLHF. In nucleotides, the CDR3 is TGTGCCAGCAGCCTCAGGGATAATTCACCCCTCCACTTT.

The V gene is TRBV20-1, the J gene TRBJ2-2; 7 positions agree with TRBD1. The J segment lost 5 bases and the V segment lost 4 bases, leaving 4 bases of the junction unmatched. Looked up from germline, CDR1 is DFQATT and CDR2 is SNEGSKA (reference sequence). The CDR3 extends over 13 amino acids. CDR3 region: CSANRGGTGELFF. As DNA, the CDR3 is TGCAGTGCTAACAGGGGCGGGACCGGGGAGCTGTTTTTT.

The chain carries TRBV10-3 and TRBJ2-7, with 8 bases aligning to TRBD1. Germline CDR1 reads ENHRY; CDR2 reads SYGVKD. The ends lost 3 bases at V and 3 bases at J; junction bases unmatched: 7. The length of the CDR3 is 15 residues. The CDR3 loop is CAISDPRQGFYEQYF. The CDR3 DNA reads TGTGCCATCAGTGACCCACGACAGGGGTTCTACGAGCAGTACTTC.

Ten or more counts support this clonotype. This chain joins TRBV5-5 and TRBJ1-1; D may be TRBD1 (6 bases). Per germline, CDR1 SGHKS and CDR2 YYEKEE (reference sequence). The CDR3 has 13 amino acids. V gave up 7 bases and J gave up 5 bases, with 15 bases separating them. The DNA for the CDR3 is TGTGCCAGCGGCCTATGGGGGCAGACTGAAGCTTTCTTT. It specifies CASGLWGQTEAFF.

This chain links TRBV3-1 with TRBJ2-1; 8 nucleotides agree with TRBD2. J was trimmed by 0 bases and V by 3 bases; bases with no gene match: 7. The CDR3 spans 17 residues. Germline-derived CDR1 and CDR2 are LGHDT and YNNKEL (reference sequence). The CDR3 spells CASSHLFSGSSYNEQFF. The CDR3 coding sequence is TGTGCCAGCAGCCACCTCTTCAGCGGGAGCTCCTACAATGAGCAGTTCTTC.

This clonotype was seen a few times. The chain combines TRBV6-1 with TRBJ2-6; D is unresolved. V was shortened by 6 bases and J by 1 base, with 13 bases between the two germline ends. The CDR3 is 16 residues long. Germline V gene sequence: CDR1 MNHNS, CDR2 SASEGT. The CDR3 here is CASSPRMQSGANVLTF. CDR3 nucleotides: TGTGCCAGCAGCCCCAGGATGCAGTCTGGGGCCAACGTCCTGACTTTC.

There are many counts of this clonotype. The genes are TRBV10-2 and TRBJ2-1; D remains unclear. The germline V and J ends were trimmed by 7 bases and 7 bases, with 11 bases remaining between them. Germline loops: CDR1 WSHSY, CDR2 SAAADI. The CDR3 is 12 residues long. The chain's CDR3 is CASTLDRNEQFF. The CDR3 nucleotides are TGCGCCAGCACCCTCGATAGGAATGAGCAGTTCTTC.

V and J are TRBV4-2 and TRBJ2-2; D remains ambiguous. The V end lost 0 bases, the J end lost 2 bases, and 13 bases lay between the germline ends. Per germline, CDR1 LGHNA and CDR2 YNFKEQ. The CDR3 consists of 17 residues. The CDR3 nucleotides are TGTGCCAGCAGCCAAGAAACCGGCGGCACCAACACCGGGGAGCTGTTTTTT. Its protein product is CASSQETGGTNTGELFF.

CDR3 in amino acids: CASSSASRARNTEAFF. DNA of the CDR3: TGCGCCAGCAGCTCCGCCTCCAGGGCCAGGAACACTGAAGCTTTCTTT. This chain connects TRBV5-1 to TRBJ1-1; tentative D call: TRBD1 (5 bases). The germline gives CDR1 SGHRS, CDR2 YFSETQ. CDR3 length: 16 residues. V was pared by 3 bases and J by 1 base, with 16 bases between.

As regards this clonotype: The conserved closing phenylalanine or tryptophan is absent in this CDR3, likely reflecting a read error. No DNA is shown, since the ends of the CDR3 on it are uncertain; the CDR3 is the one TCRdb lists. V gene TRBV6-1 combines with J gene TRBJ2-1; no DNA check was done on the table's D call, TRBD1. Termini included, the CDR3 measures 12 amino acids. The germline gives CDR1 MNHNS, CDR2 SASEGT. The CDR3 loop reads CASSLPQVERTI.

The chain is built from TRBV3-1 and TRBJ2-2; D not certain. The CDR3 contains 18 residues. The germline gives CDR1 LGHDT, CDR2 YNNKEL (reference sequence). Trimming shortened V by 0 bases and J by 0 bases, and 14 bases separated the two germline ends. CDR3 coding DNA: TGTGCCAGCAGCCAAGATTTAGAGTGGGTCGCGAACACCGGGGAGCTGTTTTTT. It codes for CASSQDLEWVANTGELFF.

This clonotype was found many times. This chain uses TRBV7-9 with TRBJ2-1; 8 bases are shared with TRBD2. CDR1 is SEHNR, CDR2 FQNEAQ, per germline (reference sequence). Unmatched junction bases numbered 6, after V lost 5 bases and J lost 6 bases. The CDR3 spans 14 residues. CDR3 sequence (DNA): TGTGCCAGCAGCCCGAGCGGGAGTTTCAATGAGCAGTTCTTC. Translated, it gives CASSPSGSFNEQFF.

The chain carries TRBV28 and TRBJ1-2; a weak D match, TRBD1 (6 bases). Germline CDR1 and CDR2: MDHEN and SYDVKM. This CDR3 spans 13 amino acids. The V gene lost 2 bases and the J gene lost 6 bases, with 10 bases spanning the gap. The CDR3 region is CASSLRSGDGYTF. The CDR3 DNA follows: TGTGCCAGCAGTTTACGATCAGGGGATGGCTACACCTTC.

This sequence joins TRBV9 and TRBJ2-1; 9 nucleotides agree with TRBD2. Germline assignment: CDR1 SGDLS and CDR2 YYNGEE. With V trimmed by 0 bases and J by 5 bases, 3 bases remained unmatched. This CDR3 spans 15 amino acids. CDR3 sequence (DNA): TGTGCCAGCAGCGTAGAGGGCGGGAGGGACAATGAGCAGTTCTTC. Its translation: CASSVEGGRDNEQFF. The variable domain in full, with the rest retrieved from reference TRBV9 and TRBJ2-1, is DSGVTQTPKHLITATGQRVTLRCSPRSGDLSVYWYQQSLDQGLQFLIQYYNGEERAKGNILERFSAQQFPDLHSELNLSSLELGDSALYFCASSVEGGRDNEQFFGPGTRLTVL.

The chain combines TRBV15 with TRBJ1-5; no firm D call. Germline V gives CDR1 LNHNV, CDR2 YYDKDF (reference sequence). Trimming took 5 bases from V and 0 from J, leaving 14 bases between them. The CDR3 sequence is 16 residues long. CDR3 DNA sequence: TGTGCCACCAGCCCAGCCAAGTGGATTAGCAATCAGCCCCAGCATTTT. Protein product: CATSPAKWISNQPQHF. Full variable domain (rest looked up from reference TRBV15 and TRBJ1-5): DAMVIQNPRYQVTQFGKPVTLSCSQTLNHNVMYWYQQKSSQAPKLLFHYYDKDFNNEADTPDNFQSRRPNTSFCFLDIRSPGLGDTAMYLCATSPAKWISNQPQHFGDGTRLSIL.